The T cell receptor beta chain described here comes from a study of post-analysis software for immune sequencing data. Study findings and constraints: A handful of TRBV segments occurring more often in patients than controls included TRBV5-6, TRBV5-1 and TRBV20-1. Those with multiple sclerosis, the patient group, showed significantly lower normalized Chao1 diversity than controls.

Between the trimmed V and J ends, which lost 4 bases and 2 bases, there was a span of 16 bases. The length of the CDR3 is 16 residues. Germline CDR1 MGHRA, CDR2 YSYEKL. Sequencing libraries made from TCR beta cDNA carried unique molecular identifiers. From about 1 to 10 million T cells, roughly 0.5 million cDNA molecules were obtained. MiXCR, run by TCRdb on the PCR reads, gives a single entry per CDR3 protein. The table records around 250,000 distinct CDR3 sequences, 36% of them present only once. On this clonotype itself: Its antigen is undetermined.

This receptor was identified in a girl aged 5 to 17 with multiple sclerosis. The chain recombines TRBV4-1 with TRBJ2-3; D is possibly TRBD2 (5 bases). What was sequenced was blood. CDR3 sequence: CASSLGGFTPTDTQYF. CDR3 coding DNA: TGCGCCAGCAGCCTCGGCGGGTTTACCCCCACAGATACGCAGTATTTT.